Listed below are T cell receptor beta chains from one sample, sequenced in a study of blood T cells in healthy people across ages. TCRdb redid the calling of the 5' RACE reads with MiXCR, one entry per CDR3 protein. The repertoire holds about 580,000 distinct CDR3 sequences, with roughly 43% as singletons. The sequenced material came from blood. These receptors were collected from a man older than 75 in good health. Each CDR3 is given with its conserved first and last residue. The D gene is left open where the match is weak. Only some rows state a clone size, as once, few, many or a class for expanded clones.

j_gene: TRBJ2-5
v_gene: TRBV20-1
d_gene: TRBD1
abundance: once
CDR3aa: CSARRTGVPQETQYF
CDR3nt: TGCAGTGCTAGAAGGACAGGGGTCCCCCAAGAGACCCAGTACTTC

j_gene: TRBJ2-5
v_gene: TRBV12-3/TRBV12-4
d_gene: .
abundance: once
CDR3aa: CASSSTVLRETQYF
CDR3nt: TGTGCCAGTAGTAGCACCGTGTTACGGGAGACCCAGTACTTC

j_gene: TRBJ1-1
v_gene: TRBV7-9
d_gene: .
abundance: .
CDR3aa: CASSWGQVGEAFF
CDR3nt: TGTGCCAGCAGCTGGGGCCAGGTGGGCGAAGCTTTCTTT

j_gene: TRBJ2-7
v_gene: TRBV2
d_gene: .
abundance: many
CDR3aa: CASSAQSYYEQYF
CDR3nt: TGTGCCAGCAGTGCGCAGAGTTACTACGAGCAGTACTTC

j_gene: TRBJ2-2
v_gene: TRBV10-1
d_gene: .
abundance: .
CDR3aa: CASSENRAHTGELFF
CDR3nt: TGCGCCAGCAGTGAGAACAGGGCCCACACCGGGGAGCTGTTTTTT

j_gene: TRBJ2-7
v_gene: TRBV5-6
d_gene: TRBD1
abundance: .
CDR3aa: CASSLGTGGIFFHEQYF
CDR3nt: TGTGCCAGCAGCTTGGGGACAGGGGGCATCTTTTTCCACGAGCAGTACTTC

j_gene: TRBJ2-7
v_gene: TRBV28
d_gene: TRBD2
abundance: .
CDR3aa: CASSSPTSPYEQYF
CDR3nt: TGTGCCAGCAGTTCACCGACTAGCCCCTACGAGCAGTACTTC

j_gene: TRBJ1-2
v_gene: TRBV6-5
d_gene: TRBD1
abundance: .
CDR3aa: CASTYRGWGYTF
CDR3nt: TGTGCCAGCACCTACAGGGGGTGGGGCTACACCTTC

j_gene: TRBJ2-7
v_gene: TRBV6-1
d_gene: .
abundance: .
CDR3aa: CASYAGQAVYEQYF
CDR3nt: TGTGCCAGCTACGCGGGGCAGGCGGTCTACGAGCAGTACTTC

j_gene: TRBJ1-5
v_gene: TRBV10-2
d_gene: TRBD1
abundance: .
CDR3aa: CASRENPQGKKDQPQHF
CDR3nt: TGCGCCAGCAGGGAAAATCCACAGGGGAAGAAGGACCAGCCCCAGCATTTT

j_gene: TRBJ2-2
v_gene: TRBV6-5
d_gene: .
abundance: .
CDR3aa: CASSKGLNTGELFF
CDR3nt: TGTGCCAGCAGTAAGGGACTGAACACCGGGGAGCTGTTTTTT

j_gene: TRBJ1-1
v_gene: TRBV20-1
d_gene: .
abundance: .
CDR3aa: CSASTRTLNTEAFF
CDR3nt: TGCAGTGCTAGCACCAGGACTCTGAACACTGAAGCTTTCTTT

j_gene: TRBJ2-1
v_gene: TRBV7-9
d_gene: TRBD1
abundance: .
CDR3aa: CSSSLGTGGSNEQFF
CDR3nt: TGTTCCAGCAGCTTAGGGACAGGGGGCTCGAATGAGCAGTTCTTC

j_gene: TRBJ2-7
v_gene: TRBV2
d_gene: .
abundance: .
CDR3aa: CASSDYQTYYNEQYF
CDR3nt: TGTGCCAGCAGTGACTACCAGACCTACTACAATGAGCAGTACTTC

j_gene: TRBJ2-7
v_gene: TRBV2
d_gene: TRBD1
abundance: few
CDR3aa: CASSSLRTGGYEQYF
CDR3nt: TGTGCCAGCAGCTCATTAAGGACAGGGGGATACGAGCAGTACTTC

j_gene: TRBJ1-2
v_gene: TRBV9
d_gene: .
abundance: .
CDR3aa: CASSATPDPDYGYTF
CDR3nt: TGTGCCAGCAGCGCCACCCCCGACCCGGACTATGGCTACACCTTC

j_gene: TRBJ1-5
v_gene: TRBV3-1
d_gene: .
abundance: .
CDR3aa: CASSQVWENQPQHF
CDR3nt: TGTGCCAGCAGCCAAGTTTGGGAGAATCAGCCCCAGCATTTT

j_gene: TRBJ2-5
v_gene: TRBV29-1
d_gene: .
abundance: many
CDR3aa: CSVSEAQETQYF
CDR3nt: TGCAGCGTTTCAGAGGCTCAAGAGACCCAGTACTTC

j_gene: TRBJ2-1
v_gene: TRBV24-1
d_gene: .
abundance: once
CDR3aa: CAAQRGTYNEQFF
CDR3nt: TGTGCCGCACAACGGGGGACCTACAATGAGCAGTTCTTC

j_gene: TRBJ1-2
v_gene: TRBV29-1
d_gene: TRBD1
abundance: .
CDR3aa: CSVNTGTGSEAGGYTF
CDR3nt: TGCAGCGTAAACACCGGGACAGGGTCTGAAGCCGGGGGCTACACCTTC

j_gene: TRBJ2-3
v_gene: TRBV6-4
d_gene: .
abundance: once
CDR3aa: CAAGGPSTDTQYF
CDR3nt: TGTGCCGCCGGGGGACCTAGCACAGATACGCAGTATTTT

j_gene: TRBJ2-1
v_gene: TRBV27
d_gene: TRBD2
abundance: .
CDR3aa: CANHEGPSGSNEQFF
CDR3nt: TGTGCCAACCACGAAGGGCCTAGCGGGAGTAATGAGCAGTTCTTC

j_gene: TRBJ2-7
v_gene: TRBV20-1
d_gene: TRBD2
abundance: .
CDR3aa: CSAPRTRSSYEQYF
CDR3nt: TGCAGTGCTCCCCGGACTAGGAGCTCCTACGAGCAGTACTTC

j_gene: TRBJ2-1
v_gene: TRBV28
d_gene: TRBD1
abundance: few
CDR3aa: CASSLVDRGYNEQFF
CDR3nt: TGTGCCAGCAGTTTGGTGGACAGGGGGTACAATGAGCAGTTCTTC

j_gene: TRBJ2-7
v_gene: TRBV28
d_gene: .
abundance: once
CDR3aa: CASSLRGQGGDEQYF
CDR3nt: TGTGCCAGCAGTTTACGGGGTCAGGGGGGCGACGAGCAGTACTTC

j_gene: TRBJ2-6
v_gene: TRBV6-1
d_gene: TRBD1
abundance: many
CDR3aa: CASTVVAGGLSGANVLTF
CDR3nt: TGTGCCAGCACCGTCGTGGCAGGGGGTCTCTCTGGGGCCAACGTCCTGACTTTC

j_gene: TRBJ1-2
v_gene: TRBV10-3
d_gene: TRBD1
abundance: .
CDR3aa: CAISEALTGTGGYTF
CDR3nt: TGTGCCATCAGTGAGGCCCTGACAGGGACGGGCGGCTACACCTTC

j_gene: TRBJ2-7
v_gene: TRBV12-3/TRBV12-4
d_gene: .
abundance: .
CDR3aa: CASSSPLTNSKYEQYF
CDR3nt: TGTGCCAGCAGTTCTCCCCTCACCAACTCTAAATACGAGCAGTACTTC

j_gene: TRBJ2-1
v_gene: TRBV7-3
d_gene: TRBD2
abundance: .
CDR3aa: CASSLLGGYYNEQFF
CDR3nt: TGTGCCAGCAGCCTTTTGGGGGGGTACTACAATGAGCAGTTCTTC

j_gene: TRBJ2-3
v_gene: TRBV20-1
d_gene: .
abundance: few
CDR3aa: CSASARGSSIEKGITDTQYF
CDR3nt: TGCAGTGCTAGCGCCAGGGGATCTAGCATCGAGAAGGGGATAACAGATACGCAGTATTTT

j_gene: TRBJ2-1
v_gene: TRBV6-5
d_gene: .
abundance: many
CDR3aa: CASRTGLRPGNEQFF
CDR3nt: TGTGCCAGCAGGACGGGACTCCGTCCCGGCAATGAGCAGTTCTTC

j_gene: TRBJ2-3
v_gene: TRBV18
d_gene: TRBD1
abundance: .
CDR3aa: CASSQWTGGTDTQYF
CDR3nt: TGTGCCAGCTCACAGTGGACAGGGGGCACAGATACGCAGTATTTT

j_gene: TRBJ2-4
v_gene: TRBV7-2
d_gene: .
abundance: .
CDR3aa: CASSPRGGLEGIQYF
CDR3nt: TGTGCCAGCAGCCCCCGAGGAGGGTTGGAGGGCATTCAGTACTTC

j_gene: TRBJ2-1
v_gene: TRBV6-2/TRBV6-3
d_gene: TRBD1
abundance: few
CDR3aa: CASSFPRDRGRGEQFF
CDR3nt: TGTGCCAGCAGTTTTCCCCGGGACAGGGGTCGGGGTGAGCAGTTCTTC

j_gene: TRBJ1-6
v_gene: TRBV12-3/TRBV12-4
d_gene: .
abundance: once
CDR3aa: CASSPMGQTPIHF
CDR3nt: TGTGCCAGCAGCCCTATGGGGCAAACACCCATCCACTTT

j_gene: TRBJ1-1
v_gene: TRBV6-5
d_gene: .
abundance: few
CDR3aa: CASSFSGGAPEAFF
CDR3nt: TGTGCCAGCAGTTTCTCAGGAGGGGCCCCTGAAGCTTTCTTT

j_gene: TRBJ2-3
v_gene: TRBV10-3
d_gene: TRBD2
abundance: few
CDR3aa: CASCPGTSGSSDTQYF
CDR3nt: TGTGCCAGCTGTCCCGGGACTAGCGGGAGTTCAGATACGCAGTATTTT

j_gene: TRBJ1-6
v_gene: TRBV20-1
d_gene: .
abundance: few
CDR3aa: CSARRGSSSPLSPLHF
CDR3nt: TGCAGTGCTAGAAGGGGGAGTTCCTCCCCTCTATCACCCCTCCACTTT

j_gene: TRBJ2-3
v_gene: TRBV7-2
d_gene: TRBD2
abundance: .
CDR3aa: CASSLITSGTDTQYF
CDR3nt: TGTGCCAGCAGCTTAATCACTAGCGGGACAGATACGCAGTATTTT

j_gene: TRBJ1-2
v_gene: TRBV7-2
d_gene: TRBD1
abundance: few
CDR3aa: CASSSRTGHTLNYGYTF
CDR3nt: TGTGCCAGCAGCTCCCGGACAGGGCACACCTTAAACTATGGCTACACCTTC

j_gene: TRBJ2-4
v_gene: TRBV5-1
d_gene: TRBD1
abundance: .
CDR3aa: CASSLGQGKNIQYF
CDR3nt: TGCGCCAGCAGCTTGGGACAGGGCAAAAACATTCAGTACTTC

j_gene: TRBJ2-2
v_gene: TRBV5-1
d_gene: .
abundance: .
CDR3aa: CASSLLRGRPTGELFF
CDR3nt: TGCGCCAGCAGCCTCTTGAGGGGGAGACCCACCGGGGAGCTGTTTTTT

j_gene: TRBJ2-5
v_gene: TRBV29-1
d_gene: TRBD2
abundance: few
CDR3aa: CSVEGGIAGVRVTQYF
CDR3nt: TGCAGCGTTGAAGGTGGGATAGCGGGAGTAAGGGTGACCCAGTACTTC

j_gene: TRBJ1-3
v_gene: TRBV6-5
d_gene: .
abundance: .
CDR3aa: CASRPGQPGNTIYF
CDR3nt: TGTGCCAGCAGGCCCGGGCAGCCTGGAAACACCATATATTTT

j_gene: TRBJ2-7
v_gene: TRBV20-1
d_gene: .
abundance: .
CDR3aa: CSARPTPLPNEQYF
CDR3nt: TGCAGTGCTAGACCCACCCCCTTACCCAACGAGCAGTACTTC

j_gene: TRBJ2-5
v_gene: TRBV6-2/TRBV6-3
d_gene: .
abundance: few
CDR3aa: CASSYSLHGQETQYF
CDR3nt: TGTGCCAGCAGTTACTCGCTTCATGGCCAAGAGACCCAGTACTTC

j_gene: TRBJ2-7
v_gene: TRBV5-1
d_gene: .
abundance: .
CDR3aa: CASSAPTGLAEQYF
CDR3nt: TGCGCCAGCAGCGCCCCGACAGGACTGGCCGAGCAGTACTTC

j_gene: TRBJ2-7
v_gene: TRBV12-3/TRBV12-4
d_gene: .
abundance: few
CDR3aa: CASSHRQVAYEQYF
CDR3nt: TGTGCCAGCAGTCATCGACAGGTTGCCTACGAGCAGTACTTC

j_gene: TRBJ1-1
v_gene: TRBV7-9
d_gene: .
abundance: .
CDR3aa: CASSLDSIPTEAFF
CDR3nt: TGTGCCAGCAGCCTCGACAGTATCCCCACTGAAGCTTTCTTT

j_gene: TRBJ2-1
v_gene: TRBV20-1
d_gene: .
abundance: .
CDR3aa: CSAKASSYNEQFF
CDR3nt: TGCAGTGCTAAGGCTAGCTCCTACAATGAGCAGTTCTTC

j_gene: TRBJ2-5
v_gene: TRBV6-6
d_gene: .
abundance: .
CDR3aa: CASSYSRDETQYF
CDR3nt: TGTGCCAGCAGTTACTCAAGGGATGAGACCCAGTACTTC

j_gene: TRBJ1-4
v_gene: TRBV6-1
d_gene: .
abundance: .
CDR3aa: CASSPLGGFNEKLFF
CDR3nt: TGTGCCAGCAGTCCCCTGGGGGGGTTTAATGAAAAACTGTTTTTT

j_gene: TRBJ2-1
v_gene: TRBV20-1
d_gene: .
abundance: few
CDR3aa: CSARVSYNEQFF
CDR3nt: TGCAGTGCTAGAGTCTCCTACAATGAGCAGTTCTTC

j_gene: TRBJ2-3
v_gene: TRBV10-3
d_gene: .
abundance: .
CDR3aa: CAISGFVAATADTQYF
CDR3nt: TGTGCCATCAGTGGGTTCGTGGCCGCCACCGCAGATACGCAGTATTTT

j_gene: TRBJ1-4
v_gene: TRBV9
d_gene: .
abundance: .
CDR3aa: CASQGEVNEKLFF
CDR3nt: TGTGCCAGTCAGGGTGAGGTCAATGAAAAACTGTTTTTT